A selection of T cell receptor beta chains follows, all from one sample in a study of shared clonotypes between healthy human individuals. The protocol was immunoSEQ multiplex PCR, while the TCRdb copy is restricted to in-frame clones and leaves out a portion. Here the sample spans over a million clones, roughly 96% being singletons. The material sequenced was naive CD4+ T cells sorted from blood. These receptors were obtained from a man aged 25 to 40 in good health. CDR3s include the opening cysteine and the closing phenylalanine or tryptophan. Fields, in order: V gene, J gene, CDR3 protein.

>TRBV19|TRBJ2-7
CASSSPGQGAWQYF
>TRBV28|TRBJ2-7
CASSSSGTAQQYF
>TRBV29-1|TRBJ2-7
CSVGGSLREQYF
>TRBV12-5|TRBJ2-4
CASGLVEADRGLAKNIQYF
>TRBV28|TRBJ2-5
CASSAPRAQETQYF
>TRBV19|TRBJ2-3
CASRPGQGRTDTQYF
>TRBV9|TRBJ2-1
CASNVDGVSLEQFF
>TRBV5-3|TRBJ2-2
CARSLYAGELFF
>TRBV13|TRBJ1-5
CASSRQGAVQPQHF
>TRBV18|TRBJ2-1
CASSLTTRTGYNEQFF
>TRBV19|TRBJ1-4
CASRRPGQANEKLFF
>TRBV6-6|TRBJ1-4
CASIDRGTSSEKLFF
>TRBV6-1|TRBJ2-7
CASSGQGCEYF
>TRBV20-1|TRBJ2-5
CSARAMETQYF
>TRBV5-1|TRBJ1-2
CASSLATANYGYTF
>TRBV7-9|TRBJ1-1
CASSSQGSAEAFF
>TRBV28|TRBJ2-3
CASSLLANTQYF
>TRBV5-8|TRBJ1-1
CASSILRTLNTEAFF
>TRBV5-4|TRBJ2-7
CASSLAAGGGLVFEQYF
>TRBV6-5|TRBJ2-7
CASSTRGAYEQYF
>TRBV12-5|TRBJ2-1
CASASPGAGVYNEQFF
>TRBV5-4|TRBJ2-7
CASSLDRGTYEQYF
>TRBV20-1|TRBJ2-5
CSARRTETQYF
>TRBV28|TRBJ2-3
CASNDPDRRVDTQYF
>TRBV2|TRBJ1-2
CASRGTGKSNYGYTF
>TRBV2|TRBJ2-1
CASSTTGTGGYNEQFF
>TRBV10-3|TRBJ1-2
CAISEPDRGRGYGYTF
>TRBV19|TRBJ2-3
CASSPSGASTDTQYF
>TRBV5-6|TRBJ1-2
CASSSFKGHYGYTF
>TRBV10-2|TRBJ2-1
CASGTRPSSYNEQFF
>TRBV10-3|TRBJ2-1
CASYGAIANPYNEQFF
>TRBV15|TRBJ1-1
CATSPIVGDRHFF
>TRBV9|TRBJ2-7
CASSVGRQGYYEQYF
>TRBV5-1|TRBJ2-7
CASSLATGRGSYEQYF
>TRBV7-7|TRBJ2-5
CASSRDREETQYF
>TRBV27|TRBJ2-2
CASSIGQGYSANTGELFF
>TRBV18|TRBJ2-5
CASSGDWQETQYF
>TRBV2|TRBJ1-2
CASSEGPDHGYTF
>TRBV6-6|TRBJ2-7
CASSYYRGPLYEQYF
>TRBV4-1|TRBJ2-7
CASSQAPRTGKTYEQYF
>TRBV7-8|TRBJ2-5
CASSPETSGKETQYF
>TRBV7-9|TRBJ2-2
CASRFRGGTGELFF
>TRBV5-1|TRBJ2-3
CASSLAGFRTLDTQYF
>TRBV6-5|TRBJ1-4
CASSRTPAPNEKLFF
>TRBV25-1|TRBJ2-5
CASSEGVSGRGETQYF
>TRBV5-1|TRBJ2-7
CASSPGTGRVYEQYF
>TRBV11-1|TRBJ2-1
CASSPTAVGTGFYNEQFF
>TRBV18|TRBJ1-1
CASSPRDRMNTEAFF
>TRBV10-3|TRBJ2-7
CAISETGSYEQYF
>TRBV28|TRBJ2-7
CASSPPGGPYREQYF